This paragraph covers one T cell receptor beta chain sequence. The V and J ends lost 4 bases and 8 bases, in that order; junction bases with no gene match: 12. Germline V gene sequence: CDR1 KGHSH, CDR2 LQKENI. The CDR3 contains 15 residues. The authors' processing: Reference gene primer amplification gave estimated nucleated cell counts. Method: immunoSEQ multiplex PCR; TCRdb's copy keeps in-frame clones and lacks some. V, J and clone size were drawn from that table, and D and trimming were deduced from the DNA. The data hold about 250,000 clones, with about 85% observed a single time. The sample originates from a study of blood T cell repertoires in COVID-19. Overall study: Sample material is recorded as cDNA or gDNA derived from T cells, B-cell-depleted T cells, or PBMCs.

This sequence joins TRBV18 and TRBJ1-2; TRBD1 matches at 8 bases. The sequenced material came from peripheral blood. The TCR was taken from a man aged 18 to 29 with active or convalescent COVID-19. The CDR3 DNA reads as TGTGCCAGCTCACTTTTCTCCGGGACAGGAAGCGGCTACACCTTC. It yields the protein CASSLFSGTGSGYTF.